The 7 T cell receptor beta chains below were found in one sample sequenced in a study of blood T cell repertoires in COVID-19. The repertoire was sequenced with immunoSEQ multiplex PCR; TCRdb's copy has only in-frame clones and lacks some. This table has about 35,000 clones, approximately 82% appearing once. The source material was peripheral blood. Source of these receptors: a man at least 80 years old with active or convalescent COVID-19.

The rearrangement joins TRBV19 to TRBJ2-7, with 11 nucleotides matching TRBD2. This CDR3 is built from 13 residues. V dropped 10 bases and J dropped 4; count of bases not matched to a gene: 6. Germline V gene sequence: CDR1 LNHDA, CDR2 SQIVND (reference sequence). CDR3 coding DNA: TGTGCCACCGGAACTAGCGGGAGTTACGAGCAGTACTTC. Translated: CATGTSGSYEQYF.

This clone was seen a handful of times. This CDR3 is missing its conserved last phenylalanine or tryptophan, likely due to a read error. It is unclear where the CDR3 begins or ends on the DNA, so no DNA is shown, and the CDR3 is as TCRdb lists it. CDR3 region: CATTLWLAG. The chain joins TRBV6-4 to TRBJ2-7; the D call TRBD2 from the table was never checked on the DNA. The CDR3 is 9 amino acids in total, end residues counted. CDR1 and CDR2 from the germline V gene are MRHNA and SNTAGT.

This clone was observed a few times. The chain links TRBV18 to TRBJ2-7; 8 positions agree with TRBD2. V gave up 3 bases and J gave up 3 bases; unmatched junction bases: 7. Germline-derived CDR1 and CDR2 are KGHSH and LQKENI. CDR3 length: 15 amino acids. CDR3 DNA sequence: TGTGCCAGCTCACCCAACGGGGGGGAAGGCTACGAGCAGTACTTC. This sequence encodes CASSPNGGEGYEQYF.

The chain joins TRBV19 to TRBJ2-3; 9 nucleotides align to TRBD1. J gave up 3 bases and V 5 bases, and 6 bases lay outside the gene matches. This CDR3 has 15 residues. Germline values: CDR1 LNHDA, CDR2 SQIVND (reference sequence). The CDR3: CASSLDRGETDTQYF. Here the CDR3 DNA reads TGTGCCAGTAGTCTTGACAGGGGGGAGACAGATACGCAGTATTTT.

V gene TRBV5-4 combines with J gene TRBJ1-1; a weak D match, TRBD1 (6 bases). Germline CDR1 is SGHNT and CDR2 is YYREEE (reference sequence). The CDR3 is made up of 14 amino acids. V was trimmed by 4 bases and J by 2 bases, leaving 12 bases between them. The DNA of the CDR3 is TGTGCCAGCAGCCCGGACAGATTTAACACTGAAGCTTTCTTT. Protein product: CASSPDRFNTEAFF.

V usage is TRBV19 and J usage is TRBJ2-1; TRBD2 might be the D (6 bases). V was clipped by 3 bases and J by 6 bases, with 12 bases between them. The CDR3 consists of 14 residues. CDR1 and CDR2 from the germline V gene are LNHDA and SQIVND (reference sequence). CDR3 protein: CASSISGRSNEQFF. The CDR3, as DNA: TGTGCCAGTAGTATTAGCGGCAGATCCAATGAGCAGTTCTTC.

A few counts support this clone. The gene calls are TRBV28 and TRBJ2-5; the match to TRBD1 covers 8 bases. Germline trimming cut 3 bases from V and 5 bases from J; bases unmatched to any gene: 8. Germline V gene lookup returns CDR1 MDHEN and CDR2 SYDVKM. This CDR3 has 15 residues. CDR3 amino acids: CASSFGQGALETQYF. Here the CDR3 DNA reads TGTGCCAGCAGTTTTGGGCAGGGGGCTCTGGAGACCCAGTACTTC.